What follows are 25 T cell receptor beta chains derived from one specimen sequenced in a study of blood T cell repertoires in COVID-19. TCRdb's copy holds only in-frame clones and misses some; the assay was immunoSEQ multiplex PCR. The sample has 150,000 to 200,000 clones; about 81% are singletons. Sequencing was done on a sample of peripheral blood. Receptor source: a human donor in a cohort sampled during active COVID-19.

The sample holds a few counts of this clone. This sequence joins TRBV10-3 and TRBJ1-1; the match to TRBD1 covers 7 bases. Per germline, CDR1 ENHRY and CDR2 SYGVKD. Trimming removed 2 bases from V and 8 bases from J; junction bases left unmatched: 8. This CDR3 is 14 amino acids long. CDR3 sequence (DNA): TGTGCCATCAGTGAGCCGGGGACAGCTTACGAAGCTTTCTTT. Encoded protein: CAISEPGTAYEAFF.

The chain couples TRBV6-2 or TRBV6-3 to TRBJ2-7; D unresolved. Per the germline V gene, CDR1 is MNHEY and CDR2 is SVGEGT. CDR3 size: 15 residues. V lost 4 bases and J lost 0, with 13 bases in between. Here the CDR3 reads CASSSRQNPSYEQYF. CDR3 DNA: TGTGCCAGCAGTTCCCGACAAAACCCCTCCTACGAGCAGTACTTC.

The chain carries TRBV2 and TRBJ2-7; D remains ambiguous. Germline assignment: CDR1 SNHLY and CDR2 FYNNEI. The CDR3 runs 13 residues. V was pared by 6 bases and J by 0 bases, with 9 bases between. This CDR3 reads CASRPRISYEQYF. The DNA of the CDR3 is TGTGCCAGCAGGCCCAGGATCTCCTACGAGCAGTACTTC. Drawing the rest from reference TRBV2 and TRBJ2-7, the complete variable domain is EPEVTQTPSHQVTQMGQEVILRCVPISNHLYFYWYRQILGQKVEFLVSFYNNEISEKSEIFDDQFSVERPDGSNFTLKIRSTKLEDSAMYFCASRPRISYEQYFGPGTRLTVT.

The gene calls are TRBV7-6 and TRBJ2-5; 7 bases align to TRBD2. V was clipped by 0 bases and J by 5 bases; unmatched bases: 6. The CDR3 sequence is 15 residues long. Germline V gives CDR1 SGHVS, CDR2 FNYEAQ. As DNA, the CDR3 is TGTGCCAGCAGCTTAGCGGCGGGAGTTTTGGAGACCCAGTACTTC. Encoded protein: CASSLAAGVLETQYF.

The chain employs TRBV5-1 and TRBJ1-1, with a tentative D call TRBD1 (6 bases). Trimming cost V 0 bases and J 4 bases, with 16 bases left between them. CDR1 and CDR2 from the germline V gene are SGHRS and YFSETQ. This CDR3 region has 16 residues. The CDR3 DNA follows: TGCGCCAGCAGCTTGGGTGGGGCACAGGGATCCACTGAAGCTTTCTTT. It codes for CASSLGGAQGSTEAFF. The full variable domain, in which reference TRBV5-1 and TRBJ1-1 provide the parts outside the CDR3, is KAGVTQTPRYLIKTRGQQVTLSCSPISGHRSVSWYQQTPGQGLQFLFEYFSETQRNKGNFPGRFSGRQFSNSRSEMNVSTLELGDSALYLCASSLGGAQGSTEAFFGQGTRLTVV.

The J gene is TRBJ1-1, the V gene TRBV16; 8 nucleotides agree with TRBD1. Germline values: CDR1 KGHSY, CDR2 FQNENV. V was pared by 4 bases and J by 1 base, with 8 bases of the junction left unmatched. CDR3 length equals 16 residues. CDR3 in amino acids: CASSPTGVGRNTEAFF. The CDR3 DNA reads TGTGCCAGCAGCCCGACAGGGGTAGGAAGGAACACTGAAGCTTTCTTT.

This chain uses TRBV4-3 with TRBJ2-7; TRBD2 matches at 8 bases. Germline CDR1 is LGHNA and CDR2 is YSLEER. This CDR3 is 15 amino acids long. The V and J ends lost 1 base and 4 bases, in that order; junction bases with no gene match: 6. The CDR3: CASSQGAGVSYEQYF. The CDR3 DNA reads TGCGCCAGCAGCCAAGGAGCGGGAGTTTCGTACGAGCAGTACTTC.

This clone was found a few times. The rearrangement links TRBV5-8 to TRBJ1-2; no clear D. This CDR3 is 13 amino acids long. The ends were cut back, 0 bases at V and 5 bases at J, with 8 bases in the middle. The V gene's germline CDR1 is SGHTS and CDR2 YDEGEE. The CDR3 loop is CASSLGRTYGYTF. CDR3 in DNA: TGTGCCAGCAGCTTGGGAAGAACTTATGGCTACACCTTC.

This clone was detected a few times. The CDR3 nucleotides read TGTGCCAGCAGTTTTCAGGTGTGGAATGAGCAGTTCTTC. Translating gives CASSFQVWNEQFF. This chain joins TRBV27 and TRBJ2-1; no definite D call. This CDR3 contains 13 residues. The V gene lost 3 bases and the J gene lost 7 bases, with 10 bases spanning the gap. CDR1 and CDR2 from the germline V gene are MNHEY and SMNVEV (reference sequence).

The rearrangement joins TRBV7-3 to TRBJ2-1, with D perhaps matching TRBD2 (6 bases). Trimming stripped 1 base from V and 12 bases from J, with 19 bases between. Germline V gene data show CDR1 as SGHTA and CDR2 as FQGTGA. This CDR3 region has 15 residues. CDR3 sequence reads: CASSLNDGGHDWQFF. The CDR3 region has the DNA TGTGCCAGCAGCTTAAACGACGGAGGGCATGACTGGCAGTTCTTC.

The chain is built from TRBV21-1 and TRBJ2-4; TRBD1 is the table's D call, not checked against the DNA. TRBV21-1 is a known pseudogene. The CDR3 contains 14 residues. The CDR3, as DNA: TGTGCCAGCAACCAGACATGCGCCAAAAACATTCAGTACTTC. Translated, it gives CASNQTCAKNIQYF.

The V gene is TRBV6-5, the J gene TRBJ1-1, with TRBD1 identical over 8 bases. The germline gives CDR1 MNHEY, CDR2 SVGAGI. The CDR3 spans 15 residues. With V trimmed by 6 bases and J by 5 bases, 11 bases remained unmatched. CDR3 in amino acids: CASSWTGWKETEAFF. CDR3 sequence (DNA): TGTGCCAGCAGCTGGACAGGGTGGAAGGAGACTGAAGCTTTCTTT.

In regard to this clone: The same CDR3 can be traced to other DNA sequences in this sample. The rearrangement links TRBV4-3 to TRBJ2-1; 9 nucleotides match TRBD2. Germline V lookup: CDR1 LGHNA, CDR2 YSLEER. V lost 0 bases and J lost 3; bases outside the gene matches: 0. The CDR3 covers 15 residues. The CDR3 DNA follows: TGCGCCAGCAGCCAAGAACTAGCGGGCTACAATGAGCAGTTCTTC. Amino acids: CASSQELAGYNEQFF.

This CDR3 reads CASSYSAEGHYGYTF. For the CDR3, the DNA is TGTGCCAGCAGTTACTCGGCGGAAGGTCACTATGGCTACACCTTC. The rearrangement uses TRBV6-5 and TRBJ1-2, with D unresolved. CDR3 size: 15 residues. Trimming shortened V by 0 bases and J by 3 bases, and 11 bases separated the two germline ends. Germline CDR1 reads MNHEY; CDR2 reads SVGAGI.

V and J are TRBV6-2 or TRBV6-3 and TRBJ2-7; 9 positions agree with TRBD1. The CDR3 contains 15 residues. Germline V gene sequence: CDR1 MNHEY, CDR2 SVGEGT. V lost 5 bases, J lost 1 base, and 6 bases stayed unmatched. The CDR3 is CASSRLGQGSYEQYF. As DNA, the CDR3 is TGTGCCAGCAGTCGCCTTGGACAGGGGTCCTACGAGCAGTACTTC.

This chain connects TRBV2 to TRBJ2-3, with 8 bases lining up with TRBD1. Looked up from germline, CDR1 is SNHLY and CDR2 is FYNNEI. The V gene end was trimmed by 5 bases and the J gene end by 0 bases; junction bases not matched to a gene: 4. The CDR3 runs to 15 residues. In nucleotides, the CDR3 is TGTGCCAGCAGTAGACAGGGGCCTAGCACAGATACGCAGTATTTT. This encodes CASSRQGPSTDTQYF.

Here the CDR3 reads CASSLTGLSSYNEQFF. In DNA form, the CDR3 reads TGTGCCAGCAGCTTGACAGGGTTGAGCTCCTACAATGAGCAGTTCTTC. The chain links TRBV5-8 to TRBJ2-1; tentatively, D is TRBD1 (6 bases). Germline CDR1 reads SGHTS; CDR2 reads YDEGEE. Trimming took off 1 base at V and 0 bases at J, with 11 bases between the two ends. The CDR3 consists of 16 residues. The whole variable domain, remainder taken from reference TRBV5-8 and TRBJ2-1, is EAGVTQSPTHLIKTRGQQATLRCSPISGHTSVYWYQQALGLGLQFLLWYDEGEERNRGNFPPRFSGRQFPNYSSELNVNALELEDSALYLCASSLTGLSSYNEQFFGPGTRLTVL.

V is TRBV9 and J is TRBJ1-5; D is uncertain. The CDR3 has 14 amino acids. The ends were cut back, 0 bases at V and 9 bases at J, with 13 bases in the middle. In germline, CDR1 is SGDLS, CDR2 YYNGEE. CDR3 bases: TGTGCCAGCAGCGTAGATGAGCCTCGGGGGCCCCAGCATTTT. It encodes CASSVDEPRGPQHF.

This clone was seen a handful of times. The same CDR3 arises from other DNA sequences in this sample as well. The chain employs TRBV18 and TRBJ2-7; 8 nucleotides align to TRBD1. This CDR3 is built from 14 residues. Trimming removed 2 bases from V and 0 bases from J; junction bases left unmatched: 0. Germline V gene lookup returns CDR1 KGHSH and CDR2 LQKENI. For the CDR3, the DNA is TGTGCCAGCTCACCAGGGACAGGCTCCTACGAGCAGTACTTC. Its translation: CASSPGTGSYEQYF.

The chain uses TRBV27 and TRBJ2-3, with D hard to call. Germline V CDR1 and CDR2: MNHEY, SMNVEV (reference sequence). The V and J ends lost 5 bases and 1 base respectively, with 13 bases between them. The length of the CDR3 is 15 residues. CDR3 sequence: CASSPSFAGTDTQYF. The CDR3 coding sequence is TGTGCCAGCAGTCCCTCGTTTGCGGGCACAGATACGCAGTATTTT.

The count of this clone is one. V is TRBV24-1 and J is TRBJ1-2; D not certain. The germline V gene encodes CDR1 KGHDR and CDR2 SFDVKD. This CDR3 region has 12 residues. Deletions cut 3 bases from V and 7 bases from J, with 8 bases between. The CDR3: CATSDRRGGYTF. In nucleotides, the CDR3 is TGTGCCACCAGTGATCGTCGAGGTGGCTACACCTTC.

This clone has more than one count but fewer than ten. This rearrangement joins TRBV4-1 to TRBJ1-1; TRBD1 might be the D (6 bases). The CDR3 totals 15 residues. Germline CDR1 is MGHRA and CDR2 is YSYEKL. Trimming removed 2 bases from V and 3 bases from J, with 13 bases in between. The CDR3, as DNA: TGCGCCAGCAGCCAAACACAGGGTAGGGACACTGAAGCTTTCTTT. Protein sequence: CASSQTQGRDTEAFF.

By its share, this clone is medium-sized. The gene calls are TRBV14 and TRBJ1-2; no definite D call. CDR1 and CDR2 (germline): SGHDN, FVKESK. V was shortened by 1 base and J by 2 bases, with 8 bases between the two germline ends. This CDR3 has 14 residues. In DNA, the CDR3 is TGTGCCAGCAGCCAAGCAGAACGAAACTATGGCTACACCTTC. Translation gives CASSQAERNYGYTF.

The chain employs TRBV27 and TRBJ2-5, with 12 bases aligning to TRBD2. This CDR3 spans 17 amino acids. In germline, CDR1 is MNHEY, CDR2 SMNVEV (reference sequence). Losses at the gene ends were 7 bases for V and 4 bases for J; bases not matched to a gene: 13. The DNA for the CDR3 is TGTGCCAGCACCTCGGCTTCCCTAGCGGGGGGGCGAGAGACCCAGTACTTC. It yields the protein CASTSASLAGGRETQYF.

The V call is TRBV2, the J call TRBJ1-1; possible D gene TRBD1, 6 bases. Trimming removed 6 bases at V and 3 bases at J, with 14 bases between. From germline, CDR1 is SNHLY and CDR2 FYNNEI. The CDR3 is 14 amino acids. The CDR3 DNA follows: TGTGCCAGCAGCCGTGGGGGCGCAGACACTGAAGCTTTCTTT. Amino acids: CASSRGGADTEAFF.